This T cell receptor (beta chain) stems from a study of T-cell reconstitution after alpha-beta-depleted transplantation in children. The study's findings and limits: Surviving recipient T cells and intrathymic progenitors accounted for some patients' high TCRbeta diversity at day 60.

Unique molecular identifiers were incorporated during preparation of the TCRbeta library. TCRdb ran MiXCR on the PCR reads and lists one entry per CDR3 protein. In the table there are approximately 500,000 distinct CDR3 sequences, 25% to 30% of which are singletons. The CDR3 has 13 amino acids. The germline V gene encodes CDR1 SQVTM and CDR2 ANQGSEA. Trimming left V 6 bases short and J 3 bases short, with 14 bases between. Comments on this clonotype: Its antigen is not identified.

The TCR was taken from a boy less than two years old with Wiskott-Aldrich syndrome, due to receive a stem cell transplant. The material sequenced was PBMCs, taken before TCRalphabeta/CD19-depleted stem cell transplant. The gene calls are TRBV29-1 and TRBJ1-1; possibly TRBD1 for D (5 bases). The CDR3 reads CSVCRERDTEAFF. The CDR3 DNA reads TGCAGCGTGTGCAGGGAGAGGGACACTGAAGCTTTCTTT.